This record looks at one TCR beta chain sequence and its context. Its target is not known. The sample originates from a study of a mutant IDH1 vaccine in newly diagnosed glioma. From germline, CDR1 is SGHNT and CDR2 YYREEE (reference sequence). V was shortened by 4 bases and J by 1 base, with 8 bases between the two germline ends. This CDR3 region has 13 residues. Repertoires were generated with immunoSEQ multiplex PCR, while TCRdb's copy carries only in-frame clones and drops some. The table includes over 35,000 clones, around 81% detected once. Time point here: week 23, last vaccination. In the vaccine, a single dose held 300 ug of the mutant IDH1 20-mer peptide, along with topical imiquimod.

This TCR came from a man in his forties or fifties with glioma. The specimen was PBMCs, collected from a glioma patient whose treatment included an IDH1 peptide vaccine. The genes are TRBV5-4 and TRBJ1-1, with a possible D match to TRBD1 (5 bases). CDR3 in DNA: TGTGCCAGCAGCACCGGACAGAACACTGAAGCTTTCTTT. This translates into CASSTGQNTEAFF.